Below, 13 T cell receptor beta chains from the same sample are listed, as sequenced in a study of OX40 agonist ivuxolimab in advanced cancers. The table came from immunoSEQ multiplex PCR; TCRdb's copy has only in-frame clones and leaves some out. The data hold some 70,000 clones, with 87% observed a single time. The sequences come from CD4+ or CD8+ T cells sorted from blood, collected in a trial of the OX40 agonist ivuxolimab. The receptors shown here come from an adult with an advanced solid tumor such as melanoma, head and neck, liver or kidney cancer.

Concerning this clone itself: It may be a read error: a sequence one base away is much more abundant. The chain employs TRBV2 and TRBJ2-7, with unresolved D. V was pared by 6 bases and J by 3 bases, with 6 bases between. Germline V gene data show CDR1 as SNHLY and CDR2 as FYNNEI. The CDR3 extends over 11 amino acids. CDR3: CASSDNYEQYF. Here the CDR3 DNA reads TGTGCCAGCAGCGACAACTACGAGCAGTACTTC. The full variable domain, completed using reference TRBV2 and TRBJ2-7, is EPEVTQTPSHQVTQMGQEVILRCVPISNHLYFYWYRQILGQKVEFLVSFYNNEISEKSEIFDDQFSVERPDGSNFTLKIRSTKLEDSAMYFCASSDNYEQYFGPGTRLTVT.

V is TRBV11-2 and J is TRBJ2-1; D ambiguous. This CDR3 comprises 16 residues. Germline values: CDR1 SGHAT, CDR2 FQNNGV. V was pared by 6 bases and J by 12 bases, with 27 bases between. The CDR3 sequence is CASSPGFVSLSSMQFF. The CDR3 DNA is TGTGCCAGCAGTCCGGGTTTTGTCTCGTTGTCAAGTATGCAGTTCTTC.

This chain uses TRBV7-2 with TRBJ2-1; possibly TRBD2 for D (5 bases). CDR1 is SGHTA, CDR2 FQGNSA, per germline. This CDR3 comprises 11 residues. Trimming took off 1 base at V and 10 bases at J, with 5 bases between the two ends. The CDR3 DNA follows: TGTGCCAGCAGCTTAGGCGGGGAGCAGTTCTTC. It is translated as CASSLGGEQFF.

The CDR3 is CASSQGQEYEQYF. The CDR3, as DNA: TGCGCCAGCAGCCAGGGACAGGAATACGAGCAGTACTTC. The chain is built from TRBV4-3 and TRBJ2-7, with 8 bases matching TRBD1. V shed 3 bases, J shed 4 bases, and the junction held 2 bases outside the gene matches. CDR1 LGHNA and CDR2 YSLEER come from the germline V gene. This CDR3 has 13 residues.

The rearrangement joins TRBV4-1 to TRBJ2-5; TRBD1 agrees at 10 bases. This CDR3 has 16 residues. Per the germline V gene, CDR1 is MGHRA and CDR2 is YSYEKL. Germline trimming cut 4 bases from V and 5 bases from J; bases unmatched to any gene: 10. CDR3 nucleotides: TGCGCCAGCAGCCTGGGACAGGGGTTGCCTGGGGAGACCCAGTACTTC. Residues: CASSLGQGLPGETQYF.

The chain recombines TRBV12-5 with TRBJ2-2, with unresolved D. Germline values: CDR1 LGHNT, CDR2 FRNRAP. The V and J ends lost 6 bases and 3 bases respectively, with 11 bases between them. CDR3 length: 14 residues. In nucleotides, the CDR3 is TGTGCTAGTGGACCTGGCACTTACACCGGGGAGCTGTTTTTT. It is translated as CASGPGTYTGELFF.

The chain couples TRBV5-5 to TRBJ2-3, with 8 bases fitting TRBD1. Germline-derived CDR1 and CDR2 are SGHKS and YYEKEE (reference sequence). The length of the CDR3 is 15 residues. V trimming: 4 bases; J trimming: 0 bases; junction bases outside the gene matches: 4. The CDR3 sequence is CASSPRQGSTDTQYF. CDR3 DNA sequence: TGTGCCAGCAGCCCTCGACAGGGGAGCACAGATACGCAGTATTTT. Together with reference TRBV5-5 and TRBJ2-3, the CDR3 gives the full variable domain: DAGVTQSPTHLIKTRGQQVTLRCSPISGHKSVSWYQQVLGQGPQFIFQYYEKEERGRGNFPDRFSARQFPNYSSELNVNALLLGDSALYLCASSPRQGSTDTQYFGPGTRLTVL.

In its sample, this clone was seen once. The chain recombines TRBV28 with TRBJ2-2; no firm D call. V was clipped by 7 bases and J by 0 bases, with 9 bases between them. Germline V gene data show CDR1 as MDHEN and CDR2 as SYDVKM. The CDR3 loop spans 14 amino acids. DNA for the CDR3: TGTGCCAGCAACCCAGCAGCGAACACCGGGGAGCTGTTTTTT. Protein product: CASNPAANTGELFF.

This clone showed up just a few times. The rearrangement uses TRBV5-5 and TRBJ1-2; D uncertain. The CDR3 sequence is 14 residues long. Per the germline V gene, CDR1 is SGHKS and CDR2 is YYEKEE (reference sequence). V lost 0 bases, J lost 3 bases, and 9 bases lay in between. The CDR3, as DNA: TGTGCCAGCAGCTTGGCGTACAGCTACTATGGCTACACCTTC. Protein product: CASSLAYSYYGYTF.

V is TRBV28 and J is TRBJ2-7; D is perhaps TRBD1 (6 bases). The ends were cut back, 5 bases at V and 3 bases at J, with 14 bases in the middle. The CDR3 extends over 14 amino acids. Germline CDR1 MDHEN, CDR2 SYDVKM. CDR3 coding DNA: TGTGCCAGCAGTAAACCGGGACACGACTACGAGCAGTACTTC. Translated, it gives CASSKPGHDYEQYF.

V gene TRBV28 combines with J gene TRBJ1-3, with D tentatively TRBD1 (5 bases). V lost 2 bases to trimming and J lost 0 bases, with 11 bases between them. CDR1 MDHEN and CDR2 SYDVKM come from the germline V gene. CDR3 length: 16 amino acids. The CDR3 sequence: CASSLDSAASGNTIYF. CDR3 DNA: TGTGCCAGCAGTTTAGACAGCGCAGCCTCTGGAAACACCATATATTTT.

The rearrangement joins TRBV11-2 to TRBJ2-1; D gene unclear. V was clipped by 5 bases and J by 15 bases, with 17 bases between them. In germline, CDR1 is SGHAT, CDR2 FQNNGV. The CDR3 sequence is 12 residues long. The CDR3 region has the DNA TGTGCCAGCAGCGACCGTCTCGGACCCGCGTTCTTC. Amino acids: CASSDRLGPAFF.

The chain recombines TRBV19 with TRBJ2-7, with TRBD1 as a possible D gene (5 bases). Trimming took 9 bases from V and 5 from J, leaving 20 bases between them. This CDR3 comprises 14 residues. Germline V lookup: CDR1 LNHDA, CDR2 SQIVND (reference sequence). CDR3 loop: CARNQGLPYHEQYF. CDR3 nucleotides: TGTGCCAGAAACCAGGGTCTCCCTTACCACGAGCAGTACTTC. The full variable domain, rest sourced from reference TRBV19 and TRBJ2-7, is DGGITQSPKYLFRKEGQNVTLSCEQNLNHDAMYWYRQDPGQGLRLIYYSQIVNDFQKGDIAEGYSVSREKKESFPLTVTSAQKNPTAFYLCARNQGLPYHEQYFGPGTRLTVT.